Listed below are T cell receptor beta chains from one sample, sequenced in a study of T cell changes during pregnancy in multiple sclerosis. Sequencing was performed with immunoSEQ multiplex PCR; in TCRdb, only in-frame clones are kept and a portion is missing. The sample has about 66,000 clones, more than 85% seen once. This sample comprised CD8+ T cells from peripheral blood mononuclear cells, obtained before pregnancy. Receptors originate from a female donor with multiple sclerosis, enrolled in a pregnancy study. CDR3s include the opening cysteine and the closing phenylalanine or tryptophan. Fields, in order: clone size, D gene, V gene, J gene, CDR3 DNA, CDR3 protein. The D gene is left open where the match is weak. A row's size may be missing; if present it is once, few, many or a size class.

clone_size: .
d_call: TRBD1
v_call: TRBV28
j_call: TRBJ1-4
cdr3_nt: TGTGCCAGCAGTTTCTGGACAGGGGGGAAACTGTTTTTT
cdr3_aa: CASSFWTGGKLFF

clone_size: .
d_call: .
v_call: TRBV9
j_call: TRBJ1-2
cdr3_nt: TGTGCCAGCAGCGTAGCTCGAGCAGACTCGGGTCTCGACTATGGCTACACCTTC
cdr3_aa: CASSVARADSGLDYGYTF

clone_size: .
d_call: TRBD1
v_call: TRBV4-2
j_call: TRBJ2-7
cdr3_nt: TGTGCCAGCAGCCAAGATCAGGGACAGGGGGTGGACGAGCAGTACTTC
cdr3_aa: CASSQDQGQGVDEQYF

clone_size: .
d_call: TRBD1
v_call: TRBV10-3
j_call: TRBJ1-1
cdr3_nt: TGTGCCATCAGTGAAACAGGGGGGAACACTGAAGCTTTCTTT
cdr3_aa: CAISETGGNTEAFF

clone_size: .
d_call: TRBD2
v_call: TRBV6-4
j_call: TRBJ2-3
cdr3_nt: TGTGCCAGCAGTGCGTCGACTAGCGGGGGGACAGATACGCAGTATTTT
cdr3_aa: CASSASTSGGTDTQYF

clone_size: .
d_call: TRBD1
v_call: TRBV9
j_call: TRBJ1-5
cdr3_nt: TGTGCCAGCAGCAGGACAGGGGGCGTCGATCAGCCCCAGCATTTT
cdr3_aa: CASSRTGGVDQPQHF

clone_size: .
d_call: .
v_call: TRBV6-1
j_call: TRBJ1-1
cdr3_nt: TGTGCCAGCAAGCACGTTGCCGCCCAAGCTTTCTTT
cdr3_aa: CASKHVAAQAFF

clone_size: .
d_call: .
v_call: TRBV5-4
j_call: TRBJ1-2
cdr3_nt: TGTGCCAGCAGCACACGGGGGATGGACGGCTACACCTTC
cdr3_aa: CASSTRGMDGYTF

clone_size: once
d_call: .
v_call: TRBV7-6
j_call: TRBJ1-4
cdr3_nt: TGTGCCAGCAGCTTAGTAATGGGGGCCTCGCCTGAAAAACTGTTTTTT
cdr3_aa: CASSLVMGASPEKLFF

clone_size: .
d_call: TRBD1
v_call: TRBV27
j_call: TRBJ2-7
cdr3_nt: TGTGCCAGTTCGACCGGGACAGGGGTTGGCGAGCAGTACTTC
cdr3_aa: CASSTGTGVGEQYF

clone_size: .
d_call: TRBD1
v_call: TRBV7-9
j_call: TRBJ1-2
cdr3_nt: TGTGCCAGCAGCTTAGGTGGGACAGCTAACTATGGCTACACCTTC
cdr3_aa: CASSLGGTANYGYTF

clone_size: .
d_call: TRBD2
v_call: TRBV6-1
j_call: TRBJ2-1
cdr3_nt: TGTGCCAGCAGTGAGCTAGCGGGGGCCCCTCGAAATGAGCAGTTCTTC
cdr3_aa: CASSELAGAPRNEQFF

clone_size: .
d_call: TRBD2
v_call: TRBV7-3
j_call: TRBJ2-3
cdr3_nt: TGTGCCAGCAGCCCCGGAGCGGGGGATGAGGCAGATACGCAGTATTTT
cdr3_aa: CASSPGAGDEADTQYF

clone_size: once
d_call: TRBD2
v_call: TRBV7-9
j_call: TRBJ2-3
cdr3_nt: TGTGCCAGCAGCTCGGGGACTAGCAGGACGTCAGATACGCAGTATTTT
cdr3_aa: CASSSGTSRTSDTQYF

clone_size: .
d_call: .
v_call: TRBV5-1
j_call: TRBJ1-1
cdr3_nt: TGCGCCAGCAGGACAGAGAACACTGAAGCTTTCTTT
cdr3_aa: CASRTENTEAFF

clone_size: .
d_call: .
v_call: TRBV5-4
j_call: TRBJ2-1
cdr3_nt: TGTGCCAGCAGCGTTCAACCCGGGGGAGGCGATGAGCAGTTCTTC
cdr3_aa: CASSVQPGGGDEQFF

clone_size: .
d_call: .
v_call: TRBV19
j_call: TRBJ1-5
cdr3_nt: TGTGCCAGTAGTATCGACTTGGAGCTGGATAGCAATCAGCCCCAGCATTTT
cdr3_aa: CASSIDLELDSNQPQHF

clone_size: once
d_call: .
v_call: TRBV13
j_call: TRBJ2-1
cdr3_nt: TGTGCCAGCAGCGGTTCAGTAAATGAGCAGTTCTTC
cdr3_aa: CASSGSVNEQFF

clone_size: .
d_call: TRBD2
v_call: TRBV7-3
j_call: TRBJ2-1
cdr3_nt: TGTGCCAGCAGCTTAAGGGGACTAGTAGTTAGCGATGAGCAGTTCTTC
cdr3_aa: CASSLRGLVVSDEQFF

clone_size: .
d_call: .
v_call: TRBV7-9
j_call: TRBJ2-7
cdr3_nt: TGTGCCAGCAGCCCCGACTTATTCTACGAGCAGTACTTC
cdr3_aa: CASSPDLFYEQYF

clone_size: few
d_call: .
v_call: TRBV27
j_call: TRBJ1-6
cdr3_nt: TGTGCCAGCAGTCCTCAGGAGGCCCGACCCCTCCACTTT
cdr3_aa: CASSPQEARPLHF

clone_size: .
d_call: TRBD2
v_call: TRBV10-3
j_call: TRBJ2-5
cdr3_nt: TGTGCCATCAGTGAGTTAGGACTAGGACCTTCCCAAGAGACCCAGTACTTC
cdr3_aa: CAISELGLGPSQETQYF

clone_size: .
d_call: .
v_call: TRBV6-1
j_call: TRBJ2-1
cdr3_nt: TGTGCCAGCACGGGAGAATACAATGAGCAGTTCTTC
cdr3_aa: CASTGEYNEQFF

clone_size: .
d_call: TRBD1
v_call: TRBV2
j_call: TRBJ1-2
cdr3_nt: TGTGCCAGCAGTGAGAGACAGGGCTATGGCTACACCTTC
cdr3_aa: CASSERQGYGYTF

clone_size: .
d_call: TRBD1
v_call: TRBV29-1
j_call: TRBJ1-2
cdr3_nt: TGCAGCGTTGAAGACACGGACAGGGGGCGGAATGGCTACACCTTC
cdr3_aa: CSVEDTDRGRNGYTF

clone_size: .
d_call: .
v_call: TRBV27
j_call: TRBJ1-1
cdr3_nt: TGTGCCAGCAGCGCCGAACAGGGCCATTCCACTGAAGCTTTCTTT
cdr3_aa: CASSAEQGHSTEAFF

clone_size: .
d_call: TRBD2
v_call: TRBV10-1
j_call: TRBJ2-3
cdr3_nt: TGCGCCAGCAGTGAGATAGCGGGGGGGTTTACAACAGATACGCAGTATTTT
cdr3_aa: CASSEIAGGFTTDTQYF

clone_size: .
d_call: TRBD2
v_call: TRBV2
j_call: TRBJ2-2
cdr3_nt: TGTGCCAGCAGTGATGGGGCGGGAGGTACCGGGGAGCTGTTTTTT
cdr3_aa: CASSDGAGGTGELFF

clone_size: few
d_call: .
v_call: TRBV9
j_call: TRBJ2-6
cdr3_nt: TGTGCCAGCAGCGACAACTCTGGGGCCAACGTCCTGACTTTC
cdr3_aa: CASSDNSGANVLTF

clone_size: .
d_call: .
v_call: TRBV2
j_call: TRBJ2-7
cdr3_nt: TGTGCCAACCTTATGACAGGGAGGAGCGAGCAGTACTTC
cdr3_aa: CANLMTGRSEQYF

clone_size: .
d_call: .
v_call: TRBV30
j_call: TRBJ1-2
cdr3_nt: TGTGCCTGGACCCCAACGGAAACAGCTGGCTACACCTTC
cdr3_aa: CAWTPTETAGYTF

clone_size: .
d_call: .
v_call: TRBV5-6
j_call: TRBJ1-2
cdr3_nt: TGTGCCAGCAGCTTGTGGTACGGGGGGACTGTCGACTATGGCTACACCTTC
cdr3_aa: CASSLWYGGTVDYGYTF

clone_size: .
d_call: TRBD1
v_call: TRBV19
j_call: TRBJ1-5
cdr3_nt: TGTGCCAGTAGTATCGGGGACAGGGTGGGTCAGCCCCAGCATTTT
cdr3_aa: CASSIGDRVGQPQHF

clone_size: .
d_call: .
v_call: TRBV7-2
j_call: TRBJ2-6
cdr3_nt: TGTGCCAGCAGCCCGACAGGTTCTGGGGCCAACGTCCTGACTTTC
cdr3_aa: CASSPTGSGANVLTF

clone_size: few
d_call: .
v_call: TRBV13
j_call: TRBJ1-3
cdr3_nt: TGTGCCAGCAGCTCTAGCATCACAGGGATGGACACCATATATTTT
cdr3_aa: CASSSSITGMDTIYF

clone_size: .
d_call: TRBD1
v_call: TRBV7-7
j_call: TRBJ2-7
cdr3_nt: TGTGCTAGCAGCTTAGAAACAGGGGCAGGGTACGAGCAGTACTTC
cdr3_aa: CASSLETGAGYEQYF

clone_size: .
d_call: TRBD1
v_call: TRBV6-5
j_call: TRBJ2-7
cdr3_nt: TGTGCCAGCAGTTACTATACGGGACAGGGGACCTACGAGCAGTACTTC
cdr3_aa: CASSYYTGQGTYEQYF

clone_size: .
d_call: .
v_call: TRBV19
j_call: TRBJ1-1
cdr3_nt: TGTGCCAGTAGCACCGGGACACCGAACACTGAAGCTTTCTTT
cdr3_aa: CASSTGTPNTEAFF

clone_size: .
d_call: .
v_call: TRBV9
j_call: TRBJ1-1
cdr3_nt: TGTGCCAGCAGCGTTGGGGACCGCGCCCGAGGGGGTACTGAAGCTTTCTTT
cdr3_aa: CASSVGDRARGGTEAFF

clone_size: .
d_call: TRBD1
v_call: TRBV29-1
j_call: TRBJ1-1
cdr3_nt: TGCAGCGTTGACCAGGACAGGCCTGAAGCTTTCTTT
cdr3_aa: CSVDQDRPEAFF

clone_size: .
d_call: .
v_call: TRBV9
j_call: TRBJ2-5
cdr3_nt: TGTGCCAGCAGCGCCCCGGGGGTCCAAGAGACCCAGTACTTC
cdr3_aa: CASSAPGVQETQYF

clone_size: .
d_call: .
v_call: TRBV16
j_call: TRBJ2-2
cdr3_nt: TGTGCCACCGGAAAAGACAGCCAAGGGCGCACCGGGGAGCTGTTTTTT
cdr3_aa: CATGKDSQGRTGELFF

clone_size: .
d_call: TRBD2
v_call: TRBV30
j_call: TRBJ2-3
cdr3_nt: TGTGCCTGGACTAGCGGGGCGATCACAGATACGCAGTATTTT
cdr3_aa: CAWTSGAITDTQYF

clone_size: .
d_call: .
v_call: TRBV15
j_call: TRBJ2-3
cdr3_nt: TGTGCCACCAGCAGAGATGCGACAGATACGCAGTATTTT
cdr3_aa: CATSRDATDTQYF

clone_size: .
d_call: TRBD1
v_call: TRBV27
j_call: TRBJ2-5
cdr3_nt: TGTGCCAGCAGTTCAGGACAGGTGCAAGAGACCCAGTACTTC
cdr3_aa: CASSSGQVQETQYF

clone_size: .
d_call: .
v_call: TRBV6-6
j_call: TRBJ2-7
cdr3_nt: TGTGCCAGCCGGGACATAGGCTACGAGCAGTACTTC
cdr3_aa: CASRDIGYEQYF

clone_size: .
d_call: TRBD1
v_call: TRBV27
j_call: TRBJ1-6
cdr3_nt: TGTGCCAGCAGCCCTCTCATAGGACAGGGAAATTCACCCCTCCACTTT
cdr3_aa: CASSPLIGQGNSPLHF